The 23 T cell receptor beta chains below come from one sample, sequenced in a study of control samples from healthy donors and cancer patients. The data were produced by immunoSEQ multiplex PCR, yet TCRdb's version contains in-frame clones alone and is incomplete. The data hold 100,000 to 150,000 clones, with about nine tenths observed a single time. Sequencing used PBMCs. The source is a man in his fifties with head and neck cancer.

The chain joins TRBV21-1 to TRBJ1-4. TRBV21-1 is classified as a pseudogene. CDR3 length: 14 residues. The CDR3 nucleotides are TGTGCCAGCAGCAAGCATTCAACTAATGAAAAACTGTTTTTT. This encodes CASSKHSTNEKLFF.

This chain uses TRBV7-9 with TRBJ2-1; TRBD2 aligns across 7 bases. This CDR3 spans 18 amino acids. The junction had 13 bases not matched to a gene; V was cut back by 3 bases and J by 2 bases. The germline V gene has CDR1 SEHNR and CDR2 FQNEAQ (reference sequence). The CDR3 region is CASSFGQGGHDPYNEQFF. The CDR3 DNA reads as TGTGCCAGCAGCTTTGGGCAGGGAGGGCACGACCCCTACAATGAGCAGTTCTTC.

CDR3 sequence: CARTPDRGGEQYF. CDR3 sequence (DNA): TGTGCCAGAACCCCGGACAGGGGGGGCGAGCAGTACTTC. The chain links TRBV28 to TRBJ2-7, with TRBD1 matching 10 bases. CDR3 length equals 13 residues. CDR1 is MDHEN, CDR2 SYDVKM, per germline. Trimming took 9 bases from V and 6 from J; bases not matched to a gene: 8.

A few counts support this clone. The V call is TRBV29-1, the J call TRBJ2-1; D is tentatively TRBD1 or TRBD2 (5 bases each). This CDR3 comprises 15 residues. Germline V gene data show CDR1 as SQVTM and CDR2 as ANQGSEA. Trimming took 7 bases from V and 0 from J, leaving 16 bases between them. CDR3 protein: CSAGLGPSSYNEQFF. CDR3 bases: TGCAGCGCCGGATTGGGACCGAGCTCCTACAATGAGCAGTTCTTC.

The rearrangement joins TRBV24-1 to TRBJ2-2; 8 nucleotides line up with TRBD1. The V gene end was trimmed by 4 bases and the J gene end by 5 bases; junction bases not matched to a gene: 5. The CDR3 has 15 amino acids. Germline V gene data show CDR1 as KGHDR and CDR2 as SFDVKD. The chain's CDR3 is CATSEHRGRTGELFF. In DNA form, the CDR3 reads TGTGCCACCAGTGAACACAGGGGGAGAACCGGGGAGCTGTTTTTT.

The rearrangement joins TRBV7-3 to TRBJ1-2; D call uncertain. The CDR3 length is 13 residues. The germline gives CDR1 SGHTA, CDR2 FQGTGA. Trimming stripped 5 bases from V and 0 bases from J, with 7 bases between. CDR3 DNA sequence: TGTGCCAGCAGCCTGACACCTAACTATGGCTACACCTTC. Translating it yields CASSLTPNYGYTF.

The J gene is TRBJ2-7, the V gene TRBV5-5; perhaps TRBD1 as D (5 bases). Germline lookup yields CDR1 SGHKS and CDR2 YYEKEE (reference sequence). The ends were cut back, 2 bases at V and 0 bases at J, with 9 bases in the middle. This CDR3 is 14 amino acids long. CDR3 sequence reads: CASSFGAPSYEQYF. CDR3 bases: TGTGCCAGCAGCTTTGGGGCCCCCTCCTACGAGCAGTACTTC.

CDR3 protein: CASSLTQPGGGYTF. CDR3 sequence (DNA): TGTGCCAGCAGCTTAACACAGCCTGGAGGGGGCTACACCTTC. The genes are TRBV7-2 and TRBJ1-2, with D unresolved. This CDR3 contains 14 residues. Germline CDR1 reads SGHTA; CDR2 reads FQGNSA. Trimming removed 2 bases from V and 8 bases from J, with 15 bases in between.

This clone was found once. The V gene is TRBV19, the J gene TRBJ2-3; no clear D gene. V was clipped by 4 bases and J by 6 bases, with 14 bases between them. This CDR3 is built from 14 residues. Germline CDR1 reads LNHDA; CDR2 reads SQIVND (reference sequence). In DNA form, the CDR3 reads TGTGCCAGTAGTAAGTCAGACACGACGGATACGCAGTATTTT. Encoded protein: CASSKSDTTDTQYF.

This chain uses TRBV5-1 with TRBJ2-3; D unresolved. The V end lost 4 bases, the J end lost 0 bases, and 3 bases lay between the germline ends. Germline-derived CDR1 and CDR2 are SGHRS and YFSETQ. This CDR3 has 12 residues. This CDR3 reads CASSRSTDTQYF. DNA for the CDR3: TGCGCCAGCAGCCGAAGCACAGATACGCAGTATTTT.

V usage is TRBV3-1 (or the pseudogene TRBV3-2) and J usage is TRBJ1-1, with D perhaps TRBD1 (5 bases). V was cut by 2 bases and J by 0 bases, with 13 bases left in between. This CDR3 is 16 amino acids long. Germline assignment: CDR1 LGHDT and CDR2 YNNKEL (reference sequence). Here the CDR3 DNA reads TGTGCCAGCAGCCAAAGGGGCAGGAAGATGAACACTGAAGCTTTCTTT. As protein: CASSQRGRKMNTEAFF.

The chain employs TRBV15 and TRBJ1-2, with a weak D call TRBD1 (6 bases). Trimming left V 1 base short and J 5 bases short, with 14 bases between. This CDR3 region has 15 residues. Germline V gene sequence: CDR1 LNHNV, CDR2 YYDKDF (reference sequence). This CDR3 is CATSRGGQVRYGYTF. The CDR3 nucleotides read TGTGCCACCAGCAGAGGGGGACAAGTGAGATATGGCTACACCTTC.

The gene calls are TRBV3-1 (or the pseudogene TRBV3-2) and TRBJ1-2; D may be TRBD1 (6 bases). This CDR3 has 14 residues. The V and J ends lost 6 bases and 5 bases respectively, with 16 bases between them. Looked up from germline, CDR1 is LGHDT and CDR2 is YNNKEL (reference sequence). The CDR3 DNA is TGTGCCAGCAGGCCGACAGGACGCCCTTATGGCTACACCTTC. This encodes CASRPTGRPYGYTF.

The rearrangement links TRBV7-6 to TRBJ1-3; possible D gene TRBD1, 6 bases. Germline values: CDR1 SGHVS, CDR2 FNYEAQ. This CDR3 comprises 15 residues. V was shortened by 5 bases and J by 0 bases, with 11 bases between the two germline ends. In nucleotides, the CDR3 is TGTGCCAGCAGCCCAGACAGGTTCTCTGGAAACACCATATATTTT. This translates into CASSPDRFSGNTIYF. The full variable domain, rest sourced from reference TRBV7-6 and TRBJ1-3, is GAGVSQSPRYKVTKRGQDVALRCDPISGHVSLYWYRQALGQGPEFLTYFNYEAQQDKSGLPNDRFSAERPEGSISTLTIQRTEQRDSAMYRCASSPDRFSGNTIYFGEGSWLTVV.

The chain employs TRBV5-1 and TRBJ2-3; weak D call: TRBD2 (6 bases). The CDR3 consists of 14 residues. V lost 3 bases and J lost 4, with 12 bases in between. Germline CDR1 SGHRS, CDR2 YFSETQ. In nucleotides, the CDR3 is TGCGCCAGCAGCTCGGGAGTTCCCGCAGATACGCAGTATTTT. Encoded protein: CASSSGVPADTQYF. Looking up the rest from reference TRBV5-1 and TRBJ2-3 gives the full variable domain: KAGVTQTPRYLIKTRGQQVTLSCSPISGHRSVSWYQQTPGQGLQFLFEYFSETQRNKGNFPGRFSGRQFSNSRSEMNVSTLELGDSALYLCASSSGVPADTQYFGPGTRLTVL.

The V call is TRBV7-2, the J call TRBJ2-1, with D possibly called TRBD1 or TRBD2 (6 bases each). Trimming removed 6 bases at V and 7 bases at J, with 13 bases between. The CDR3 covers 13 residues. Germline V gene data show CDR1 as SGHTA and CDR2 as FQGNSA. The CDR3, as DNA: TGTGCCAGCAGACCCGGGGGCTTTAATGAGCAGTTCTTC. Translation: CASRPGGFNEQFF. Supplemented by reference TRBV7-2 and TRBJ2-1, the full variable domain reads GAGVSQSPSNKVTEKGKDVELRCDPISGHTALYWYRQSLGQGLEFLIYFQGNSAPDKSGLPSDRFSAERTGGSVSTLTIQRTQQEDSAVYLCASRPGGFNEQFFGPGTRLTVL.

This rearrangement joins TRBV10-1 to TRBJ2-5; unclear D gene. Deletions cut 5 bases from V and 5 bases from J, with 12 bases between. Germline CDR1 WNHNN, CDR2 SYGVQD (reference sequence). The CDR3 runs 13 residues. CDR3 loop: CASSPGTRETQYF. CDR3 sequence (DNA): TGCGCCAGCAGTCCGGGCACCCGGGAGACCCAGTACTTC.

V usage is TRBV5-6 and J usage is TRBJ2-1, with D maybe TRBD2 (5 bases). CDR3 size: 12 residues. Looked up from germline, CDR1 is SGHDT and CDR2 is YYEEEE. The V end lost 0 bases, the J end lost 9 bases, and 7 bases lay between the germline ends. The CDR3 DNA is TGTGCCAGCAGCTTGGGAGGGAGTGAGCAGTTCTTC. Amino acids: CASSLGGSEQFF.

V gene TRBV20-1 combines with J gene TRBJ2-7; D is unclear. Deletions cut 5 bases from V and 2 bases from J, with 7 bases between. The CDR3 loop spans 11 amino acids. Germline CDR1 reads DFQATT; CDR2 reads SNEGSKA (reference sequence). The CDR3 sequence is CSASKAYEQYF. The CDR3 DNA follows: TGCAGTGCTTCGAAAGCCTACGAGCAGTACTTC.

This clone was recorded only once. The CDR3 loop is CASSDGQSSTDTQYF. CDR3 nucleotides: TGCGCCAGCAGTGACGGACAGTCTAGCACAGATACGCAGTATTTT. The chain carries TRBV10-2 and TRBJ2-3, with D perhaps matching TRBD1 (6 bases). CDR3 length: 15 amino acids. In germline, CDR1 is WSHSY, CDR2 SAAADI. V was pared by 3 bases and J by 0 bases, with 10 bases between.

The J gene is TRBJ2-3, the V gene TRBV5-1, with D perhaps TRBD1 (5 bases). Trimming took 2 bases from V and 4 from J, leaving 8 bases between them. The CDR3 is 13 residues long. Germline lookup yields CDR1 SGHRS and CDR2 YFSETQ. The CDR3 coding sequence is TGCGCCAGCAGCTTCAAGGGGTCAGATACGCAGTATTTT. Amino acids: CASSFKGSDTQYF.

This rearrangement joins TRBV6-6 to TRBJ2-3; 7 bases are shared with TRBD2. V dropped 2 bases and J dropped 1; count of bases not matched to a gene: 6. CDR3 size: 16 residues. The germline V gene encodes CDR1 MNHNY and CDR2 SVGAGI (reference sequence). As DNA, the CDR3 is TGTGCCAGCAGTTACCTCGGGGCGGGAGGCACAGATACGCAGTATTTT. This sequence encodes CASSYLGAGGTDTQYF.

This chain joins TRBV5-1 and TRBJ1-2, with 11 bases matching TRBD1. The CDR3 is made up of 14 amino acids. Trimming cost V 4 bases and J 8 bases; bases outside gene matches: 7. CDR1 SGHRS and CDR2 YFSETQ come from the germline V gene. CDR3 nucleotides: TGCGCCAGCAGCCTTGGGACAGGGGGTTGGGGCTACACCTTC. Residues: CASSLGTGGWGYTF.